Reported below is one T cell receptor beta chain. V gave up 4 bases and J gave up 3 bases; unmatched junction bases: 20. This CDR3 contains 20 residues. Germline values: CDR1 SGHVS, CDR2 FNYEAQ. This sample was taken from a study of blood T cell repertoires in COVID-19. Study-wide background: Material from acute and convalescent COVID-19 was sourced from the United States, Italy and Spain. T cells, B-cell-depleted T cells, or PBMCs provided the cDNA or gDNA that served as material.

Under the authors' procedure: Quantification of nucleated cells was approximated via reference gene primer amplification. The assay was immunoSEQ multiplex PCR, and TCRdb's table has in-frame clones only and misses some. V and J calls plus clone size are reproduced from that table; the DNA served to infer D and trimming. Among roughly 250,000 clones listed, roughly 90% were seen once. The chain has TRBV7-6 and TRBJ1-4; 7 nucleotides line up with TRBD1. The receptor comes from a middle-aged woman who had recovered from COVID-19. The sequenced material came from peripheral blood. The CDR3 loop reads CASSSGLKGGAFTPNEKLFF. As DNA, the CDR3 is TGTGCCAGCAGCTCCGGTTTGAAAGGGGGCGCTTTCACCCCTAATGAAAAACTGTTTTTT.